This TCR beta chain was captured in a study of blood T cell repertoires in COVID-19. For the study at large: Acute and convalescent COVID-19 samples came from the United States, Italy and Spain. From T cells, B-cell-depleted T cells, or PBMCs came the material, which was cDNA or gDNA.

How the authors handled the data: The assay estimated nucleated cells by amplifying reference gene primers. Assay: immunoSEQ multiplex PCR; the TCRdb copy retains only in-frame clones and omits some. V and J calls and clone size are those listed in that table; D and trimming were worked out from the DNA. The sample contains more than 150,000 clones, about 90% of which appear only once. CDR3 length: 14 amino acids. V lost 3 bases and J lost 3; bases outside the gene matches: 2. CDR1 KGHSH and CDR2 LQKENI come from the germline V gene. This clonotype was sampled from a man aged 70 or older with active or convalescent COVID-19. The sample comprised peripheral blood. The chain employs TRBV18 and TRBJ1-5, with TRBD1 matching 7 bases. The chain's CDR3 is CASSPGQNNQPQHF. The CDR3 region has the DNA TGTGCCAGCTCACCGGGACAGAACAATCAGCCCCAGCATTTT.